The T cell receptor beta chain described here comes from a study of Ad26.COV2.S vaccination and SARS-CoV-2 variants. About the research overall: Donor was one of the participants in the Ad26.COV2.S arm of the COV1001 trial. By the intramuscular route, Ad26.COV2.S was given once, or twice 56 days apart. Points from the study as a whole: CD8+ and CD4+ T cells specific for spike reportedly responded with substantial breadth after vaccination.

Sample treatment: roughly 19 received Ad26.COV2.S at low or high dose, single or two shots; 5 received placebo; per-sample allocation not given. Sampling occurred on day 63 after the first vaccine or placebo injection. Ad26.COV2.S expressed prefusion-stabilized spike from the original Wuhan strain. Germline values: CDR1 LGHNA, CDR2 YNFKEQ. This CDR3 region has 17 residues. V gave up 1 base and J gave up 2 bases, with 15 bases separating them. TCRdb's table, derived via immunoSEQ multiplex PCR, lists solely in-frame clones and lacks some. In the table there are about 480,000 clones, around nine tenths of which are singletons. As to this clone: The target antigen is unknown.

The rearrangement links TRBV4-2 to TRBJ1-5; D is possibly TRBD1 (6 bases). The material sequenced was peripheral blood, taken in a trial of Ad26.COV2.S vaccine versus placebo. The receptor comes from a person aged 18 to 59 who received the Ad26.COV2.S COVID-19 vaccine or a placebo. The CDR3 here is CASSQADDRRGNQPQHF. The DNA of the CDR3 is TGTGCCAGCAGCCAAGCCGACGACAGGAGAGGCAATCAGCCCCAGCATTTT.